What follows are 20 T cell receptor beta chains derived from one specimen sequenced in a study of beta chain features in type 1 diabetes. The investigators reverse transcribed all of the isolated RNA, so they sequenced expressed TCRB transcripts. The protocol was immunoSEQ multiplex PCR, while the TCRdb copy is restricted to in-frame clones and leaves out a portion. Here the sample spans roughly 730,000 clones, 10% to 15% being singletons. No antigens are known for them. Findings and caveats of the study: Significant though moderate, a shortening of TCRB CDR3s appeared in all four CD4+ subsets of Type 1 diabetes patients.

The material sequenced was naive CD4+ T cells from blood. The receptors were gathered from a man aged 18 to 35 with type 1 diabetes.

This clone was found a few times. This chain connects TRBV5-1 to TRBJ2-1, with D perhaps assigned TRBD1 or TRBD2 (6 bases each). CDR3 length: 14 residues. The V and J ends lost 5 bases and 8 bases respectively, with 17 bases between them. CDR1 and CDR2 (germline): SGHRS, YFSETQ. The CDR3 region has the DNA TGCGCCAGCAGTCCGGGGGCCCCAGGGGATGAGCAGTTCTTC. Protein product: CASSPGAPGDEQFF.

This chain joins TRBV2 and TRBJ1-1; TRBD1 is a possible D gene (5 bases). With 11 bases removed from V and 3 bases from J, the gap between germline ends came to 13 bases. The germline gives CDR1 SNHLY, CDR2 FYNNEI. There are 12 residues in the CDR3. DNA for the CDR3: TGTGCCTCGAGGGGAGATGACACTGAAGCTTTCTTT. Residues: CASRGDDTEAFF.

The genes are TRBV30 and TRBJ1-2; D is possibly TRBD1 (6 bases). The V gene lost 3 bases and the J gene lost 8 bases, with 22 bases spanning the gap. The CDR3 runs to 15 residues. Germline-derived CDR1 and CDR2 are GTSNPN and SVGIG (reference sequence). The CDR3 sequence is CAWSRGPTTARGYTF. Here the CDR3 DNA reads TGTGCCTGGAGCCGGGGGCCAACAACTGCTAGAGGCTACACCTTC.

The table lists this clone with a few counts. This CDR3 reads CAWNPPQYNSPLHF. DNA of the CDR3: TGTGCCTGGAATCCTCCCCAGTATAATTCACCCCTCCACTTT. The rearrangement links TRBV30 to TRBJ1-6, with no clear D. Trimming stripped 4 bases from V and 4 bases from J, with 11 bases between. Germline assignment: CDR1 GTSNPN and CDR2 SVGIG (reference sequence). This CDR3 is built from 14 residues. The full variable domain, rest sourced from reference TRBV30 and TRBJ1-6, is SQTIHQWPATLVQPVGSPLSLECTVEGTSNPNLYWYRQAAGRGLQLLFYSVGIGQISSEVPQNLSASRPQDRQFILSSKKLLLSDSGFYLCAWNPPQYNSPLHFGNGTRLTVT.

The chain has TRBV6-5 and TRBJ2-7; TRBD1 aligns across 7 bases. V shed 0 bases, J shed 3 bases, and the junction held 5 bases outside the gene matches. Germline CDR1 is MNHEY and CDR2 is SVGAGI. The CDR3 is made up of 15 amino acids. This CDR3 reads CASSYSNRGNYEQYF. For the CDR3, the DNA is TGTGCCAGCAGTTACTCGAACAGGGGTAACTACGAGCAGTACTTC.

The chain recombines TRBV18 with TRBJ2-1; no clear D gene. With 6 bases removed from V and 2 bases from J, the gap between germline ends came to 8 bases. CDR3 size: 13 residues. Germline assignment: CDR1 KGHSH and CDR2 LQKENI. CDR3 residues: CASSPDPYNEQFF. Written as DNA, the CDR3 is TGTGCCAGCTCGCCCGACCCCTACAATGAGCAGTTCTTC.

This clone was seen a few times. This chain joins TRBV29-1 and TRBJ1-1; no definite D call. The length of the CDR3 is 13 residues. V was clipped by 6 bases and J by 0 bases, with 11 bases between them. CDR1 and CDR2 from the germline V gene are SQVTM and ANQGSEA. CDR3 coding DNA: TGCAGCGTGACGGTCCAGGTGAACACTGAAGCTTTCTTT. Protein sequence: CSVTVQVNTEAFF.

The genes are TRBV5-4 and TRBJ1-2; 10 positions agree with TRBD1. Trimming took 3 bases from V and 2 from J; bases not matched to a gene: 7. This CDR3 is 16 amino acids long. Germline CDR1 reads SGHNT; CDR2 reads YYREEE (reference sequence). The CDR3 DNA is TGTGCCAGCAGCTCCCCTGGGACAGGGGTGAACTATGGCTACACCTTC. Translation: CASSSPGTGVNYGYTF.

In its sample, this clone was seen a few times. This chain joins TRBV9 and TRBJ2-3; weak D call: TRBD2 (5 bases). The CDR3 is 16 amino acids. Per germline, CDR1 SGDLS and CDR2 YYNGEE. Trimming removed 0 bases from V and 0 bases from J, with 11 bases in between. CDR3 sequence (DNA): TGTGCCAGCAGCGTAGGTAGCGCCTCTAGCACAGATACGCAGTATTTT. This sequence encodes CASSVGSASSTDTQYF. Based on the CDR3 plus reference TRBV9 and TRBJ2-3, the full variable domain is DSGVTQTPKHLITATGQRVTLRCSPRSGDLSVYWYQQSLDQGLQFLIQYYNGEERAKGNILERFSAQQFPDLHSELNLSSLELGDSALYFCASSVGSASSTDTQYFGPGTRLTVL.

The V and J genes are TRBV7-2 and TRBJ2-7, with 7 positions matching TRBD1. V dropped 5 bases and J dropped 6; count of bases not matched to a gene: 7. CDR1 and CDR2 from the germline V gene are SGHTA and FQGNSA. The CDR3 length is 13 residues. As DNA, the CDR3 is TGTGCCAGCAGCCAGACAGGGTCCGGCGAGCAGTACTTC. Translated: CASSQTGSGEQYF.

This chain connects TRBV5-4 to TRBJ2-7; maybe TRBD2 (5 bases). The germline V gene encodes CDR1 SGHNT and CDR2 YYREEE (reference sequence). This CDR3 spans 15 amino acids. Trimming took 3 bases from V and 3 from J, leaving 16 bases between them. This CDR3 reads CASSSGFPADYEQYF. The CDR3 nucleotides are TGTGCCAGCAGCTCGGGGTTCCCGGCGGACTACGAGCAGTACTTC. The full variable domain, completed using reference TRBV5-4 and TRBJ2-7, is ETGVTQSPTHLIKTRGQQVTLRCSSQSGHNTVSWYQQALGQGPQFIFQYYREEENGRGNFPPRFSGLQFPNYSSELNVNALELDDSALYLCASSSGFPADYEQYFGPGTRLTVT.

This chain links TRBV7-3 with TRBJ1-1; the D is unclear. In germline, CDR1 is SGHTA, CDR2 FQGTGA. V lost 4 bases and J lost 1, with 13 bases in between. This CDR3 has 15 amino acids. CDR3 nucleotides: TGTGCCAGCAGCTCCCTGGCGGCGTCGAACACTGAAGCTTTCTTT. As protein: CASSSLAASNTEAFF.

V and J are TRBV6-1 and TRBJ1-4, with a tentative D call TRBD1 (5 bases). The V gene lost 10 bases and the J gene lost 8 bases, with 17 bases spanning the gap. CDR3 length: 13 amino acids. CDR1 and CDR2 (germline): MNHNS, SASEGT. CDR3 sequence reads: CANRRDGEEKLFF. The CDR3 DNA follows: TGTGCCAACCGCAGGGACGGCGAAGAAAAACTGTTTTTT.

The sample holds a few counts of this clone. This sequence joins TRBV5-1 and TRBJ2-6, with no clear D. Germline assignment: CDR1 SGHRS and CDR2 YFSETQ. The CDR3 covers 15 residues. Trimming took off 4 bases at V and 1 base at J, with 9 bases between the two ends. CDR3 sequence reads: CASSRLGSGANVLTF. The CDR3 DNA follows: TGCGCCAGCAGCCGTTTAGGGTCTGGGGCCAACGTCCTGACTTTC.

This clone was seen a handful of times. The identical CDR3 is also encoded by other nucleotide sequences in the sample. The CDR3 nucleotides read TGCGCCAGCAGCTTGGTCGGGGGCCCCACTGAAGCTTTCTTT. Its protein is CASSLVGGPTEAFF. The J gene is TRBJ1-1, the V gene TRBV5-1; D might be TRBD1 (6 bases). Trimming removed 0 bases from V and 4 bases from J, with 10 bases in between. The length of the CDR3 is 14 residues. CDR1 is SGHRS and CDR2 is YFSETQ in the germline V gene.

This clone showed up just a few times. The V call is TRBV5-1, the J call TRBJ1-3; no reliable D call. The CDR3 extends over 14 amino acids. The germline V gene encodes CDR1 SGHRS and CDR2 YFSETQ. Trimming took 3 bases from V and 5 from J, leaving 12 bases between them. CDR3 sequence reads: CASSSNDKRNTIYF. In nucleotides, the CDR3 is TGCGCCAGCAGCTCGAACGACAAAAGAAACACCATATATTTT.

This clone appeared a few times. J is TRBJ2-1 and V is TRBV19, with 7 bases matching TRBD2. CDR3 length: 16 residues. Losses at the gene ends were 7 bases for V and 5 bases for J; bases not matched to a gene: 14. CDR1 and CDR2 from the germline V gene are LNHDA and SQIVND (reference sequence). CDR3 nucleotide sequence: TGTGCCAGTACCCCGTTGGGAGCGGGGAGGAACAATGAGCAGTTCTTC. This codes for CASTPLGAGRNNEQFF.

Only a few counts were recorded for this clone. The chain uses TRBV21-1 and TRBJ1-2; the D call of TRBD1 is as the table states it, not checked on the DNA. TRBV21-1 is deemed a pseudogene. This CDR3 has 14 amino acids. CDR3 coding DNA: TGTGCCAGCAGCACAATAAAGGACAGTACTGGCTACACCTTC. It yields the protein CASSTIKDSTGYTF.

With respect to this clone: The same CDR3 can be traced to other DNA sequences in this sample. The chain carries TRBV4-1 and TRBJ1-2, with 8 bases lining up with TRBD1. Germline loops: CDR1 MGHRA, CDR2 YSYEKL. Trimming removed 3 bases from V and 2 bases from J; junction bases left unmatched: 5. CDR3 size: 15 residues. The CDR3, as DNA: TGCGCCAGCAGCCACCCGGACAGGGACAACTATGGCTACACCTTC. The encoded protein is CASSHPDRDNYGYTF.

This clone was seen a few times. The sample contains more than one DNA sequence encoding this CDR3. The gene calls are TRBV5-1 and TRBJ2-5, with D maybe TRBD2 (5 bases). Germline V gives CDR1 SGHRS, CDR2 YFSETQ. CDR3 length: 13 amino acids. The V end was cut by 5 bases, the J end by 2 bases, with 10 bases between. As DNA, the CDR3 is TGCGCCAGCAGATTAGCGAGTCAAGAGACCCAGTACTTC. Its protein product is CASRLASQETQYF.